This T cell receptor beta chain was sequenced during a study of kidney transplant recipient with SARS-CoV-2 infection. This clonotype was seen many times. Germline V lookup: CDR1 MNHEY, CDR2 SVGAGI. This CDR3 has 13 amino acids. V was cut by 5 bases and J by 6 bases, with 14 bases left in between. Each CDR3 protein is one row after TCRdb ran MiXCR on the reads. This sample yields about 240,000 distinct CDR3 sequences, of which more than 25% are seen a single time; about 7% belongs to the top ten. Sample: a blood sample, taken at baseline and on approximately day 120 from a kidney transplant recipient. The V call is TRBV6-5, the J call TRBJ2-7, with D perhaps matching TRBD2 (6 bases). The source of this sequence is a male patient between 25 and 40 years old who had COVID-19 and was a kidney transplant recipient. Some T cells may be supplied by the graft donor. In nucleotides, the CDR3 is TGTGCCAGCAGTAGGCGGGGCCAGGGCGAGCAGTACTTC. This translates into CASSRRGQGEQYF.